This T cell receptor beta chain was obtained from a study of T cell responses to AZD1222 COVID-19 vaccine. Broader study findings: Donors were chiefly white British, with a greater number of females, and clonal diversity was perhaps underestimated. There were repertoire samples only from the period after the peak T cell response. Spike regions recognized by vaccine-associated CD4 TCRs spanned the protein, led by 160-218 and 743-854.

This clone showed up many times. What it binds is not known. Germline values: CDR1 SEHNR, CDR2 FQNEAQ (reference sequence). The trim removed 7 bases at V and 8 bases at J, leaving 8 bases unmatched. The CDR3 length is 14 residues. Profiled with immunoSEQ multiplex PCR; TCRdb holds only in-frame clones, not every one. The data contain 120,000 to 150,000 clones, about 90% of them seen just once; the ten biggest clones take up about 7.5%. This clonotype was obtained from an adult who received the MenACWY meningococcal vaccine as a control. This chain joins TRBV7-9 and TRBJ2-1, with TRBD2 matching 10 bases. The sequencing here drew on peripheral blood, taken 28 days after the second dose of the MenACWY control vaccine. The CDR3 nucleotides read TGTGCCAGCACAGCGGGAGGGCCCGGGTATGAGCAGTTCTTC. It translates to CASTAGGPGYEQFF.